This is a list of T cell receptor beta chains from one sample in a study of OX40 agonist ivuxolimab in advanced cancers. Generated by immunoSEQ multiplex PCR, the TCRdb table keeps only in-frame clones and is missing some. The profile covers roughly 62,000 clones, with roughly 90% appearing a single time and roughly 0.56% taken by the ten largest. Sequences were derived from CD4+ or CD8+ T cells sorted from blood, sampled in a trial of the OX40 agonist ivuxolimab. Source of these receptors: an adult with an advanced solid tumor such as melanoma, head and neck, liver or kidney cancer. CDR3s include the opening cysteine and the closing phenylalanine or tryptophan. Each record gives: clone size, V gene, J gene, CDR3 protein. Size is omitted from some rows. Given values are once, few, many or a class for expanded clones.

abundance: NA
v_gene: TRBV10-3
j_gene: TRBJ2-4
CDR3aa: CAISEGAGTAKNIQYF

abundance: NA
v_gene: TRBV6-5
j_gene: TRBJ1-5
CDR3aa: CASTLSDQPQHF

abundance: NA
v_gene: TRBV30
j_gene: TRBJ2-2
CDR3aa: CAWSVLGRSLRGAVF

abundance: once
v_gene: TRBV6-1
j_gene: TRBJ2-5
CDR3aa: CASRVQETQYF

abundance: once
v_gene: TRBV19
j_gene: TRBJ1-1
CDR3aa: CASSIRDIPGTEAFF

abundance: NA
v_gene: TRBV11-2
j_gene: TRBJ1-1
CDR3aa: CASSLKGNTEAFF

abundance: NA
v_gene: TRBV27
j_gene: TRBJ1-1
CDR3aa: CASQPEAPRISEAFF

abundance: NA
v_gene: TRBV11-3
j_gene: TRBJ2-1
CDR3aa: CASSLEDRENEQFF

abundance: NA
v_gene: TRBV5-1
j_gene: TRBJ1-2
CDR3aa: CASSLERGQGGYTF

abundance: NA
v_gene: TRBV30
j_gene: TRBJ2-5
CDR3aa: CAWRPSGAQETQYF

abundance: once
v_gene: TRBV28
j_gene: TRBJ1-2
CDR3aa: CASSPTGDYGYTF

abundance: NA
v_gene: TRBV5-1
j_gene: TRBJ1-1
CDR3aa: CASSLGMETEAFF

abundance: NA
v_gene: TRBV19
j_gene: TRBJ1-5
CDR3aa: CASSYGGQINQPQHF

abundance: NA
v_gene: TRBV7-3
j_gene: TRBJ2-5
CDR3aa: CASSSSGTKETQYF

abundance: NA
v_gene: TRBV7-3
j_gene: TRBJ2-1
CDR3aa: CASSLVSPYNEQFF

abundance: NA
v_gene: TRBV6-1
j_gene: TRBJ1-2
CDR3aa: CAGGLAGGYGYTF

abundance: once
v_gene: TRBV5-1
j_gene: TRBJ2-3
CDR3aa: CASSLAGQNTDTQYF

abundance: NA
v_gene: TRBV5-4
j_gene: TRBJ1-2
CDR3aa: CASSLEGGYGYTF

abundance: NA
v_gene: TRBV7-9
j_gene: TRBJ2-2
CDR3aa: CASSRTGTGPTGELFF

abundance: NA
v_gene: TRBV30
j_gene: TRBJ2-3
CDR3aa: CACRAGADTQYF

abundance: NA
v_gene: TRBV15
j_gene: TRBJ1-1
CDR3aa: CATSAPGVWKTEAFF

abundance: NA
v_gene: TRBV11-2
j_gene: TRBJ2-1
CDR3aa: CASSFGPPGPLNEQFF

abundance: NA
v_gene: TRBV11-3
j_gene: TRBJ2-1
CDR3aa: CASSSNPTSEQFF

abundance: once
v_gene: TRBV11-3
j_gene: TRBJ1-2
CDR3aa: CASSLGGSNYGYTF

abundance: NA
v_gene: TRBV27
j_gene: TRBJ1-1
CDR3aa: CASSLLGQLNTEAFF

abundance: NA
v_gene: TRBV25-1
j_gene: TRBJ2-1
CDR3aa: CASRGAWGEQFF

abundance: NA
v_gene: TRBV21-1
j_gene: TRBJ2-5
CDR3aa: CASSWGSGRYQETQYF

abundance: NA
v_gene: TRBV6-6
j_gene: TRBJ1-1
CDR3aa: CASSYSQDSNTEAFF

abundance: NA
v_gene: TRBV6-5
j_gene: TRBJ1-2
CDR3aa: CASSRGQGSYGYTF

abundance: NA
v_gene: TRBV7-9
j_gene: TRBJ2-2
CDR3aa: CASSRRAGLNTGELFF

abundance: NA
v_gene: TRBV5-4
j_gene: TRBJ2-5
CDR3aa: CASSGGTSRGGPQETQYF

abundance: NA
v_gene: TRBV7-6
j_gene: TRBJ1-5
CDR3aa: CASSLGGGTVSAPQHF

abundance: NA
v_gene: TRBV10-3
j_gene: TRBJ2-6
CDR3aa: CAIRDRGSGANVLTF

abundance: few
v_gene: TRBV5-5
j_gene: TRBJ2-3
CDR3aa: CASSLRFEGGTDTQYF

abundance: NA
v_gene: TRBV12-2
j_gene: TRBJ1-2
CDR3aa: CASRLVVWYGYTF

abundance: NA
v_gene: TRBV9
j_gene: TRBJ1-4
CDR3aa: CASSQRQGSNEKLFF

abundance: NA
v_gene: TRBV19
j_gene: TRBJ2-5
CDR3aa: CASSINTGTGGAETQYF

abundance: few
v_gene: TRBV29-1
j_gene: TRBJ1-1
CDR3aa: CSVGSTDTEAFF

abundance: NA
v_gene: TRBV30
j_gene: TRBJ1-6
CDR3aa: CAWSRAGGVDSPLHF

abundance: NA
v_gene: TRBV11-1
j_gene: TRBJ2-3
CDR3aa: CASNPTYGADTQYF

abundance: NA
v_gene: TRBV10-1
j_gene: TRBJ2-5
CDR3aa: CASSGTGGETQYF

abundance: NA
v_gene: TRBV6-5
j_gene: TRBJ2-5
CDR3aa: CASSRRSGTQETQYF

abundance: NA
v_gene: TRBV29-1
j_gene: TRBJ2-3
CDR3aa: CSVEDRQGGTDTQYF

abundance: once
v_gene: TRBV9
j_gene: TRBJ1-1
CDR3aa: CASSVENRAGSTEAFF

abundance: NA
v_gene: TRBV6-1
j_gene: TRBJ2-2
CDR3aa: CATRGIGGTGELFF

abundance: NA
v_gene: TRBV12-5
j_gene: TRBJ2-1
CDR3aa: CASGWGTSGRAEFF